This T cell receptor beta chain is from a study of T cell changes during pregnancy in multiple sclerosis. Trimming at V came to 4 bases and at J to 6 bases, leaving 4 bases not matched to a gene. The CDR3 runs 13 residues. Per germline, CDR1 SGHDT and CDR2 YYEEEE. Measured with immunoSEQ multiplex PCR; TCRdb has only the in-frame clones, and not every one. Of around 69,000 clones listed, over 75% are singletons. The sequences come from CD8+ T cells from peripheral blood mononuclear cells, collected before pregnancy. This receptor was obtained from a female donor with multiple sclerosis, enrolled in a pregnancy study. The genes are TRBV5-6 and TRBJ2-3; 8 bases agree with TRBD1. The CDR3: CASSRGQGDTQYF. The CDR3 nucleotides read TGTGCCAGCAGCCGCGGACAGGGCGATACGCAGTATTTT.